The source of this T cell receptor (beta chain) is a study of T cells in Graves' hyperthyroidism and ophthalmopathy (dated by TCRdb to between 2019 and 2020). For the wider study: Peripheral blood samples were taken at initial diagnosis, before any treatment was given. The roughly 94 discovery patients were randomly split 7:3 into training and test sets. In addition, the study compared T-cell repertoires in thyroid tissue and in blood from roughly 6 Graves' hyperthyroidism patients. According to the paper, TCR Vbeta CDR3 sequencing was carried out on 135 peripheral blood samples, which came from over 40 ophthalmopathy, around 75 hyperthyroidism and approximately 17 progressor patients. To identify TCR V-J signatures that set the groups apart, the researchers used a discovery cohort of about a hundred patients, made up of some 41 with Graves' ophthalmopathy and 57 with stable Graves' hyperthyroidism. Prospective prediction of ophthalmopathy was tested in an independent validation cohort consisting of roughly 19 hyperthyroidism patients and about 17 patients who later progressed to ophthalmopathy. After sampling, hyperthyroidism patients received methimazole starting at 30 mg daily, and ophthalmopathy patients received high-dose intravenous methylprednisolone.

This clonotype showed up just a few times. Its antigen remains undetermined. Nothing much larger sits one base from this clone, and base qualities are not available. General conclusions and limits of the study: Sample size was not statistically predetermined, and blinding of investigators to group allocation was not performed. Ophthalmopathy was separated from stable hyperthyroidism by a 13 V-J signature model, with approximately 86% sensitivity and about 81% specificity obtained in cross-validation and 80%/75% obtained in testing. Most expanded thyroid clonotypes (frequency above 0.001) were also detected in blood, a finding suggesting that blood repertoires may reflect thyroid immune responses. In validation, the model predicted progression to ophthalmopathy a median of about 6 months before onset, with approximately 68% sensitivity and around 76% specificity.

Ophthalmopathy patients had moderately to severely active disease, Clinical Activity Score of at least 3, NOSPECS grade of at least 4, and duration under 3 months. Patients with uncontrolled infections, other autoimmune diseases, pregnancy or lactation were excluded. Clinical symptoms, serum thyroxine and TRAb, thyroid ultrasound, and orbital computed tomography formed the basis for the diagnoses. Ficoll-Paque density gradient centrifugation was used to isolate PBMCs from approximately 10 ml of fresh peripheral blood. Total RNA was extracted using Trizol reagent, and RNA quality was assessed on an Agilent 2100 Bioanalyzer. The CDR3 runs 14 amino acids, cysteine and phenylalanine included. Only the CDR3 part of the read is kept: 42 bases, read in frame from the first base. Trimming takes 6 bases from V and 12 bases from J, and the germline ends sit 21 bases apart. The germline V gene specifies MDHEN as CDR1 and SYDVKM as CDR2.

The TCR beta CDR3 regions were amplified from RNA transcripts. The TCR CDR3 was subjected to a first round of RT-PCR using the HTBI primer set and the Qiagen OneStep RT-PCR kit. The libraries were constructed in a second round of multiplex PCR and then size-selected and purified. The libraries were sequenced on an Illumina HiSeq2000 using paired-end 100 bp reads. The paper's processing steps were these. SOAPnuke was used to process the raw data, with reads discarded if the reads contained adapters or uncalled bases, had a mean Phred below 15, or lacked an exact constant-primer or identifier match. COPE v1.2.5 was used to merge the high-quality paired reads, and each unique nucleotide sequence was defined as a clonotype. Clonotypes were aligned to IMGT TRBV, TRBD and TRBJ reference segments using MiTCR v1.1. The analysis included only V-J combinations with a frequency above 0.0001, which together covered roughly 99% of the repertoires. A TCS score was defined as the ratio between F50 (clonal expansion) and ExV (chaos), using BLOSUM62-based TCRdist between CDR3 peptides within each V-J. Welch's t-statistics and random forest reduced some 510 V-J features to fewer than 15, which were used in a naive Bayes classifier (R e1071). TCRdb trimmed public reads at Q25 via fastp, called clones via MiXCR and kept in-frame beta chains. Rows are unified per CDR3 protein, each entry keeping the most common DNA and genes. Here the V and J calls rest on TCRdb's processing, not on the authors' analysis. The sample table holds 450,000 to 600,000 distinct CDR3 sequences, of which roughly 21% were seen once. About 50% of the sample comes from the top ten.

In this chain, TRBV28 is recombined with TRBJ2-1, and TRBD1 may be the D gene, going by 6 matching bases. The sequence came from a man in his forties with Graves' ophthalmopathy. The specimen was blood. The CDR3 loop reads CASRTPTGTLGQFF. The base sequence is TGTGCCAGCAGAACCCCCACCGGGACACTTGGGCAGTTCTTC.